The rows below give T cell receptor beta chains drawn from one sample of a study of graft-versus-host responses after intestinal transplantation. The antigens these receptors bind are not known. TCRdb's copy holds only in-frame clones and misses some; the assay was immunoSEQ multiplex PCR. The sample records fewer than 130,000 clones, about 94% being singletons. The sample here was unstimulated CD8+ T cells sorted from spleen or lymph node cells, taken before intestinal transplant. The origin of the receptors is a human donor who received an intestinal transplant. Both conserved end residues are part of each CDR3. Each record gives: clone size, J gene, V gene, D gene, CDR3 DNA, CDR3 protein. D genes are given only for firm matches. Not all rows give a size; the values are once, few, many and, for expanded clones, a class.

>few|TRBJ1-4|TRBV19|.
TGTGCGACAGAGGCAACTAATGAAAAACTGTTTTTT
CATEATNEKLFF
>.|TRBJ2-3|TRBV27|TRBD2
TGTGCCAGCAGTGCTCTGGGGATAGCGGGAGTCCTGGATACGCAGTATTTT
CASSALGIAGVLDTQYF
>.|TRBJ2-5|TRBV5-4|TRBD2
TGTGCCAGCAGCTGGGGCGCAAAGGGACTAGCGGAAGAGACCCAGTACTTC
CASSWGAKGLAEETQYF
>.|TRBJ2-1|TRBV9|TRBD2
TGTGCCAGCAGCGTAGATGCGGGAGGACCGGCGGATGAGCAGTTCTTC
CASSVDAGGPADEQFF
>.|TRBJ2-2|TRBV27|.
TGTGCCAGCATGTGGAGCGCGAACACCGGGGAGCTGTTTTTT
CASMWSANTGELFF
>.|TRBJ2-5|TRBV28|.
TGTGCCAGCAGCACTTCGCGTTGGCGCATCGGACAGACACAAGAGACCCAGTACTTC
CASSTSRWRIGQTQETQYF
>once|TRBJ2-7|TRBV13|.
TGTGCCAGCAGCCCCCAGAATAGGGAGGAGCAGTACTTC
CASSPQNREEQYF
>.|TRBJ2-3|TRBV28|.
TGTGCCAGCGGAGTCTGGGCGGATACGCAGTATTTT
CASGVWADTQYF
>.|TRBJ1-1|TRBV5-6|.
TGTGCCAGCAGCTTACGGCGGGATGAAGCTTTCTTT
CASSLRRDEAFF
>.|TRBJ1-5|TRBV7-3|.
TGTGCCAGCAGCTTAAACAGGACCCAAAATAGCAATCAGCCCCAGCATTTT
CASSLNRTQNSNQPQHF
>.|TRBJ1-2|TRBV7-9|.
TGTGCCAGCAGCCGTACAGGGTGGGAAGGCTACACCTTC
CASSRTGWEGYTF
>.|TRBJ2-7|TRBV5-1|TRBD1
TGCGCCAGCAGCGAGAGACAGGGGGCTACCTACGAGCAGTACTTC
CASSERQGATYEQYF
>.|TRBJ2-1|TRBV6-5|TRBD2
TGTGCCAGCAGTCCGGGGGGGAATGAGCAGTTCTTC
CASSPGGNEQFF
>.|TRBJ2-1|TRBV27|TRBD2
TGTGCCAGCAGTCCCCCGACTAGCCTGAAACCGGATGAGCAGTTCTTC
CASSPPTSLKPDEQFF
>.|TRBJ2-7|TRBV4-2|TRBD1
TGTGCCAGCAGCCAAGCCGAGACAGGGGGGGGGATCTCCTACGAGCAGTACTTC
CASSQAETGGGISYEQYF
>.|TRBJ1-1|TRBV11-2|TRBD1
TGTGCCAGCAGCCCCGGACAGGGGCGGGGAGTTGTCACTGAAGCTTTCTTT
CASSPGQGRGVVTEAFF
>once|TRBJ2-3|TRBV7-9|.
TGTGCCAGCAGCTCCATAGGGTGGTTTTTCACAGATACGCAGTATTTT
CASSSIGWFFTDTQYF
>few|TRBJ1-1|TRBV30|.
TGTGCCTGGAGTGTACAGAGGTTAAACACTGAAGCTTTCTTT
CAWSVQRLNTEAFF
>.|TRBJ2-1|TRBV9|TRBD2
TGTGCCAGCAGCGTAGATATGTTCCCCTCGGGACTAGCGTCCTACAATGAGCAGTTCTTC
CASSVDMFPSGLASYNEQFF
>.|TRBJ2-1|TRBV5-6|TRBD1
TGTGCCAGCAGCTTCGGCAGGGGGAGAGAGTTCTTC
CASSFGRGREFF
>.|TRBJ2-7|TRBV6-5|.
TGTGCCAGCACGAGCGGCGGTCCTAACGAGCAGTACTTC
CASTSGGPNEQYF
>.|TRBJ2-7|TRBV27|.
TGTGCCAGCAGTTTATCGTCGCAGGGGGGCGAGTACTTC
CASSLSSQGGEYF
>.|TRBJ1-1|TRBV10-3|.
TGTGCCATCAGTGAGCAGACAGGACGGGACACTGAAGCTTTCTTT
CAISEQTGRDTEAFF
>.|TRBJ1-2|TRBV30|.
TGTGCCCCTGGGCACAGTCTATGGGGGTACACCTTC
CAPGHSLWGYTF
>.|TRBJ2-7|TRBV2|.
TGTGCCAGCAGTGAATGGGATTCCTACGAGCAGTACTTC
CASSEWDSYEQYF
>.|TRBJ2-7|TRBV19|.
TGTGCCAGTAGTATGGGAAACGACGCTTCCTGGGGGTTC
CASSMGNDASWGF
>.|TRBJ1-4|TRBV4-2|.
TGTGCCAGCAGCCAAGGGGGGGAAAAACTGTTTTTT
CASSQGGEKLFF
>.|TRBJ2-6|TRBV28|.
TGTGCCAGCAGTTTTGGGGTTGCCGCGGGGCTCTCTGGGGCCAACGTCCTGACTTTC
CASSFGVAAGLSGANVLTF
>.|TRBJ1-3|TRBV19|.
TGTGCCAGTAGTATTGACAGGACGGATAACACCATATATTTT
CASSIDRTDNTIYF
>.|TRBJ2-7|TRBV6-5|.
TGTGCCAGCAGTTATGGGATCTCCTACGAGCAGTACTTC
CASSYGISYEQYF
>.|TRBJ2-5|TRBV2|.
TGTGCCAGCCTCCGGGGGGCTTGGGGGGAGCAGTACTTC
CASLRGAWGEQYF
>.|TRBJ2-7|TRBV28|TRBD1
TGTGCCAGCAGTTCAGACAGGGCCTACGAGCAGTACTTC
CASSSDRAYEQYF
>.|TRBJ2-1|TRBV18|.
TGTGCCAGCTCACCAGAGACTTCCTACAATGAGCAGTTCTTC
CASSPETSYNEQFF
>.|TRBJ1-4|TRBV11-2|.
TGTGCCAGCAGCCGAGGGCCGGGGGATGAAAAACTGTTTTTT
CASSRGPGDEKLFF
>.|TRBJ1-2|TRBV10-1|.
TGCGCCAGCAGTGAGTGGAGACGGCGTGGCTACACCTTC
CASSEWRRRGYTF
>.|TRBJ1-1|TRBV7-7|.
TGTGCTAGCAGCTATGGTGAGGACACTGAAGCTTTCTTT
CASSYGEDTEAFF
>.|TRBJ2-1|TRBV7-6|.
TGTGCCAGCAGCCCGGGACGGTACAATGAGCAGTTCTTC
CASSPGRYNEQFF
>.|TRBJ1-4|TRBV5-1|.
TGCGCCAGCAGGGCCGGGTTGGCAACTAATGAAAAACTGTTTTTT
CASRAGLATNEKLFF
>.|TRBJ2-7|TRBV27|TRBD1
TGTGCCAGCGGACAGGGAGCCTACGAGCAGTACTTC
CASGQGAYEQYF
>.|TRBJ2-1|TRBV4-1|.
TGCGCCAGCAGCCAAGTAGAGGGCTGGAGGGAGCAGTTCTTC
CASSQVEGWREQFF
>once|TRBJ2-5|TRBV28|.
TGTGCCAGCAGTTGGGACGGCAAACCCCAAGAGACCCAGTACTTC
CASSWDGKPQETQYF